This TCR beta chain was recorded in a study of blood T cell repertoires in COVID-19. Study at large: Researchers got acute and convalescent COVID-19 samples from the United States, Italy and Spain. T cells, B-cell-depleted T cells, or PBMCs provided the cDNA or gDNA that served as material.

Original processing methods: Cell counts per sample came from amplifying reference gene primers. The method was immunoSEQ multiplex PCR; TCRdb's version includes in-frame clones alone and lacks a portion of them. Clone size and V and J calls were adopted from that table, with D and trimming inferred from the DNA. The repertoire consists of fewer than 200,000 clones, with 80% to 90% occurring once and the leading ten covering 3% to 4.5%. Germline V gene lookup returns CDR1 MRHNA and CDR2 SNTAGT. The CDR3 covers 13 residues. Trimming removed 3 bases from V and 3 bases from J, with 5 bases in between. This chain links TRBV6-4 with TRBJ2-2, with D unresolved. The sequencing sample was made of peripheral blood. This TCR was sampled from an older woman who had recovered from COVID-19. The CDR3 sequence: CASSDYHTGELFF. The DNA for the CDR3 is TGTGCCAGCAGTGATTATCACACCGGGGAGCTGTTTTTT.